This paragraph covers one TCR beta chain sequence. The sample comes from a study of T-cell memory formation after mild COVID-19. Using its own MiXCR run on the 5' RACE reads, TCRdb lists one record per CDR3 protein. Among about 270,000 distinct CDR3 sequences listed, around 15% were seen once. The CDR3 is 14 residues long. CDR1 MGHRA and CDR2 YSYEKL come from the germline V gene. Deletions cut 2 bases from V and 2 bases from J, with 10 bases between. This TCR was sampled from a man younger than 35 who had mild COVID-19 (a few samples of this study predate the infection). Cell type and time point are not known. The rearrangement links TRBV4-1 to TRBJ2-7; no firm D call. Sequenced material: PBMCs or a T cell subset sorted from them (not recorded which). CDR3 in DNA: TGCGCCAGCAGCCAAAGTTCAGGAACCTACGAGCAGTACGTC. It codes for CASSQSSGTYEQYV.